Detailed here is one T cell receptor (beta chain). Mismatch with germline at one junction end may stem from a read error. CDR1 MDHEN and CDR2 SYDVKM come from the germline V gene. The length of the CDR3 is 15 residues. The entry originates in a study of blood T cell repertoires in COVID-19. Study-wide background: Samples came from the United States, Italy and Spain, spanning acute and convalescent COVID-19.

Per the authors' pipeline: Amplified reference gene primers provided the basis for estimating nucleated cell counts. Clones were read by immunoSEQ multiplex PCR, and TCRdb kept only the in-frame ones, dropping some. That table furnishes V, J and clone size, whereas the DNA furnished D and trimming. The sample consists of around 260,000 clones, around four fifths of them appearing once. The sequence was collected from a man aged 55 to 69 who had recovered from COVID-19. Specimen: peripheral blood. J is TRBJ2-7 and V is TRBV28; 14 bases fit TRBD2. This CDR3 reads CASSLPRLAGGPRDF. CDR3 nucleotides: TGTGCCAGCAGTTTACCGAGACTAGCGGGGGGGCCTCGGGACTTC.